This TCR beta chain was observed in a study of OX40 agonist ivuxolimab in advanced cancers. Study in general: Checkpoint inhibitors had been given previously to 40% of patients.

Per the germline V gene, CDR1 is LNHDA and CDR2 is SQIVND (reference sequence). The trim removed 6 bases at V and 0 bases at J, leaving 9 bases unmatched. The CDR3 length is 17 residues. The assay was immunoSEQ multiplex PCR, and TCRdb's table has in-frame clones only and misses some. The sample carries 65,000 to 75,000 clones, approximately 90% recorded once. As regards this clone: Its matching antigen is unknown.

Study-wide findings and caveats: Not determined was the antigen specificity of the expanded peripheral T cells. CD4+ and CD8+ blood T cells expanded clonally by week 6 at 0.1 to 3.0 mg/kg. Partial responders receiving 0.1-3.0 mg/kg showed among the lowest clonal expansion.

The sequencing here drew on CD4+ or CD8+ T cells sorted from blood, taken in a trial of the OX40 agonist ivuxolimab. This chain connects TRBV19 to TRBJ1-5, with 9 bases matching TRBD1. The origin of this receptor is an adult with an advanced solid tumor such as melanoma, head and neck, liver or kidney cancer. The CDR3 region is CASSRQGGLYSNQPQHF. The CDR3 DNA reads TGTGCCAGTAGCCGACAGGGGGGTCTTTATAGCAATCAGCCCCAGCATTTT.